Described below is a single T cell receptor beta chain sequence and its context. Trimming cost V 1 base and J 2 bases, with 14 bases left between them. Germline loops: CDR1 SGDLS, CDR2 YYNGEE. CDR3 length: 16 amino acids. TCRdb analysed the PCR reads with MiXCR anew, one entry per CDR3 protein. The data show under 350,000 distinct CDR3 sequences, with 24% seen just once and around 0.74% held by the top ten. This sample is drawn from a study of molecular identifiers for immune sequencing clone quantification. Sorted naive CD8 T cells, roughly 20,000 to 1,100,000, were sequenced from 10%, 30% or 50% RNA.

This TCR derives from a human donor in good health. Some libraries in this study had Jurkat cell RNA spiked in. Sequencing used naive CD8+ T cells from blood, with Jurkat cell RNA spiked in. Subset in this sample: FACS-sorted CD8+CD4-CCR7+CD45RA+ naive T cells. The chain couples TRBV9 to TRBJ2-3; D remains unclear. CDR3 in DNA: TGTGCCAGCAGCGTATTCGGCGGCCGTTACACAGATACGCAGTATTTT. Translated: CASSVFGGRYTDTQYF.